The 7 T cell receptor beta chains given below trace back to one sample, sequenced in a study of T cell responses to AZD1222 COVID-19 vaccine. The assay was immunoSEQ multiplex PCR, and TCRdb's table has in-frame clones only and misses some. The sample has 150,000 to 200,000 clones, about nine tenths seen once. This specimen consisted of peripheral blood, obtained on day 0 of MenACWY control vaccination. These TCRs come from an adult in good health.

This clone was detected a few times. The J gene is TRBJ2-3, the V gene TRBV5-1, with 9 bases fitting TRBD1. CDR1 SGHRS and CDR2 YFSETQ come from the germline V gene. The CDR3 has 13 residues. Trimming took 6 bases from V and 4 from J; bases not matched to a gene: 3. This CDR3 is CASTDRGADTQYF. DNA of the CDR3: TGCGCCAGCACGGACAGGGGCGCAGATACGCAGTATTTT.

The gene calls are TRBV4-1 and TRBJ2-2, with D tentatively TRBD2 (7 bases). CDR3 length equals 14 residues. The V and J ends lost 1 base and 7 bases respectively, with 10 bases between them. From germline, CDR1 is MGHRA and CDR2 YSYEKL. CDR3 sequence: CASSQVGGRGELFF. Written as DNA, the CDR3 is TGCGCCAGCAGCCAAGTGGGGGGGCGCGGGGAGCTGTTTTTT.

The chain couples TRBV6-5 to TRBJ2-3, with TRBD1 matching over 9 bases. Trimming removed 5 bases from V and 15 bases from J; junction bases left unmatched: 9. From germline, CDR1 is MNHEY and CDR2 SVGAGI. This CDR3 comprises 12 residues. The CDR3, as DNA: TGTGCCAGCAGTCAGGAGGACAGGGGCTCCTATTTT. Amino acids: CASSQEDRGSYF.

The chain has TRBV5-1 and TRBJ1-2, with TRBD1 matching 8 bases. Per the germline V gene, CDR1 is SGHRS and CDR2 is YFSETQ. The CDR3 extends over 16 amino acids. Trimming at V came to 1 base and at J to 8 bases, leaving 13 bases not matched to a gene. The CDR3 nucleotides are TGCGCCAGCAGCTTGTTTGGGGGACAGGACCTTTTCGGCTACACCTTC. Its protein product is CASSLFGGQDLFGYTF.

The rearrangement uses TRBV6-5 and TRBJ2-7; 7 positions match TRBD2. Germline V CDR1 and CDR2: MNHEY, SVGAGI. The CDR3 spans 16 residues. J gave up 3 bases and V 0 bases, and 8 bases lay outside the gene matches. As DNA, the CDR3 is TGTGCCAGCAGTTACTCGACTCTAGCGGCCCTCTACGAGCAGTACTTC. The encoded protein is CASSYSTLAALYEQYF.

The rearrangement joins TRBV29-1 to TRBJ2-3; unclear D gene. Germline CDR1 reads SQVTM; CDR2 reads ANQGSEA. This CDR3 region has 13 residues. The V and J ends lost 4 bases and 7 bases respectively, with 15 bases between them. DNA of the CDR3: TGCAGCGTTGTAAGGCTAAACCACAATACGCAGTATTTT. It translates to CSVVRLNHNTQYF.

The chain carries TRBV7-3 and TRBJ2-1; perhaps D is TRBD1 or TRBD2 (5 bases each). V dropped 5 bases and J dropped 0 bases, with 17 bases sitting between them. The CDR3 is 17 residues long. Germline CDR1 SGHTA, CDR2 FQGTGA. In nucleotides, the CDR3 is TGTGCCAGCAGCCGACTACCAGGGCATAGCTCCTACAATGAGCAGTTCTTC. Translated, it gives CASSRLPGHSSYNEQFF. Full variable domain (rest looked up from reference TRBV7-3 and TRBJ2-1): GAGVSQTPSNKVTEKGKYVELRCDPISGHTALYWYRQSLGQGPEFLIYFQGTGAADDSGLPNDRFFAVRPEGSVSTLKIQRTERGDSAVYLCASSRLPGHSSYNEQFFGPGTRLTVL.